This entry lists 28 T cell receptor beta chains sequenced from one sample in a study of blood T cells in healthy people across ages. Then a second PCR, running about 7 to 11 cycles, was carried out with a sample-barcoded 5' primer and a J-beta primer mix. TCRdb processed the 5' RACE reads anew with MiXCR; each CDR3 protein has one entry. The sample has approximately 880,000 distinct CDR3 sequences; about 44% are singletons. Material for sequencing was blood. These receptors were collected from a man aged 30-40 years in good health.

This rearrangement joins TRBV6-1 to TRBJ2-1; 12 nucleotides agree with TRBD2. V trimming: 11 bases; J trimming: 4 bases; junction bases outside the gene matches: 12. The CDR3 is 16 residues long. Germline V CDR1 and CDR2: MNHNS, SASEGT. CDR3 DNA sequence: TGTGCCGGGGAGACTAGCGGGGGCTTGGGGTACAATGAGCAGTTCTTC. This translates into CAGETSGGLGYNEQFF.

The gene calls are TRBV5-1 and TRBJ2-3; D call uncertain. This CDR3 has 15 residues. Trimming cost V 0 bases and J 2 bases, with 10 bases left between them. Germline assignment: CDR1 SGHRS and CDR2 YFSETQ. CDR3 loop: CASSLVLDVTDTQYF. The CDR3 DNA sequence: TGCGCCAGCAGCTTGGTTCTGGACGTCACAGATACGCAGTATTTT. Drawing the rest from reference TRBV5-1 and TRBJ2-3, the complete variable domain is KAGVTQTPRYLIKTRGQQVTLSCSPISGHRSVSWYQQTPGQGLQFLFEYFSETQRNKGNFPGRFSGRQFSNSRSEMNVSTLELGDSALYLCASSLVLDVTDTQYFGPGTRLTVL.

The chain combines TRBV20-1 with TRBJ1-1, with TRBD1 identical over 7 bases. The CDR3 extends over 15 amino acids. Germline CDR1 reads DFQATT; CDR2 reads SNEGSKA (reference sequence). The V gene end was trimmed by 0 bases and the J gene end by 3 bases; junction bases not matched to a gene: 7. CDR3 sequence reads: CSAREPGQTDTEAFF. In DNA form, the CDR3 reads TGCAGTGCTAGAGAACCGGGACAGACCGACACTGAAGCTTTCTTT.

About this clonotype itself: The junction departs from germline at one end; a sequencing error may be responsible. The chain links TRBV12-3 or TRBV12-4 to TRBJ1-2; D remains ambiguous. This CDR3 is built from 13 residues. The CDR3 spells CASILMGTYGYTF. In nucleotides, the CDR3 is TGTGCCAGCATTTTAATGGGAACCTATGGCTACACCTTC.

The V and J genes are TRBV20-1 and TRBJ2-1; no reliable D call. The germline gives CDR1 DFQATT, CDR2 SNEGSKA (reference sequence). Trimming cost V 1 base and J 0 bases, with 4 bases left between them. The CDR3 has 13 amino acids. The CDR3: CSARANSYNEQFF. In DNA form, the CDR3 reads TGCAGTGCTAGAGCTAACTCCTACAATGAGCAGTTCTTC.

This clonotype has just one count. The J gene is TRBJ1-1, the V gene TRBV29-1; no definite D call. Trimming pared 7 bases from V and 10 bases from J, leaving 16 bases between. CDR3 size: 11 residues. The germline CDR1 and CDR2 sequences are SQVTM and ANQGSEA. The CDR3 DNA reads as TGCAGCGCCAACCCTGCCGAGGGAGCTTTCTTT. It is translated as CSANPAEGAFF.

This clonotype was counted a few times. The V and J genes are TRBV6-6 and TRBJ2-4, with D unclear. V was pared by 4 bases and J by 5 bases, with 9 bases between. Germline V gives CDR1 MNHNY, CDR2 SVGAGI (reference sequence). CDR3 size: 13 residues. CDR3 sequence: CASSLSAENIQYF. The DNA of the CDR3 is TGTGCCAGCAGTTTGTCCGCAGAAAACATTCAGTACTTC.

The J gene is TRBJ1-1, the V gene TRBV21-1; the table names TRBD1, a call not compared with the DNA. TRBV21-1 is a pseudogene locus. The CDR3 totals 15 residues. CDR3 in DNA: TGTGCCAGCAAGCGACAGGGGGCCTTGAACACTGAAGCTTTCTTT. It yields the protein CASKRQGALNTEAFF.

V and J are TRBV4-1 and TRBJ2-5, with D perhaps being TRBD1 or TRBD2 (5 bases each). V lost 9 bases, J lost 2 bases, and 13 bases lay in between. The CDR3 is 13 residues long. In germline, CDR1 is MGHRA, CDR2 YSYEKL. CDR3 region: CARYRDQQETQYF. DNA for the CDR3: TGCGCCAGATATCGGGACCAACAAGAGACCCAGTACTTC.

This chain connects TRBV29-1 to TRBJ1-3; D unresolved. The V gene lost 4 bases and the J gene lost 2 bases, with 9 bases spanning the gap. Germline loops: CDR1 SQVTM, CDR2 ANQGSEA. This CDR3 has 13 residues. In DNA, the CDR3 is TGCAGCGTTGTAATCCCCGCTGGAAACACCATATATTTT. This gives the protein CSVVIPAGNTIYF. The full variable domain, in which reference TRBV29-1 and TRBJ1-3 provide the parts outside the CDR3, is SAVISQKPSRDICQRGTSLTIQCQVDSQVTMMFWYRQQPGQSLTLIATANQGSEATYESGFVIDKFPISRPNLTFSTLTVSNMSPEDSSIYLCSVVIPAGNTIYFGEGSWLTVV.

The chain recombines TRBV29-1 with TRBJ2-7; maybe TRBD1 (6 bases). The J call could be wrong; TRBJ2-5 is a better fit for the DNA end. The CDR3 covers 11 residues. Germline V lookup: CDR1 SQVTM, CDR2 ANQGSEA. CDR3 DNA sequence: TGCAGCGGCGGACAGCTAGAGACCCAGTACTTC. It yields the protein CSGGQLETQYF.

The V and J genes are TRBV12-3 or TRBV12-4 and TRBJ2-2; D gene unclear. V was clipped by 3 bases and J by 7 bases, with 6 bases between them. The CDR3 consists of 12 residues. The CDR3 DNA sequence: TGTGCCAGCAGTTTTGTGGTCGGGGAGCTGTTTTTT. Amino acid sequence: CASSFVVGELFF.

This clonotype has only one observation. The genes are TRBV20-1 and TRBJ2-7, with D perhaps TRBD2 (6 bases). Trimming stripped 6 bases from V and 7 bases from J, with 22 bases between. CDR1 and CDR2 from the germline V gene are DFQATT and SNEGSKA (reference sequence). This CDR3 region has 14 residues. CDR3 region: CSARRAGPSHEQYF. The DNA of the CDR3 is TGCAGTGCCAGAAGGGCGGGGCCATCCCATGAGCAGTACTTC.

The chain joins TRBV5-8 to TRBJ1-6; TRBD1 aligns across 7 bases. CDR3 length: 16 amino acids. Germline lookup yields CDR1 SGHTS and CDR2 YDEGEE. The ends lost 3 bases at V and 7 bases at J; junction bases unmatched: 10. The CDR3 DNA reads TGTGCCAGCAGCTGGGGATACGACAGGGAGAATTCACCCCTCCACTTT. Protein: CASSWGYDRENSPLHF.

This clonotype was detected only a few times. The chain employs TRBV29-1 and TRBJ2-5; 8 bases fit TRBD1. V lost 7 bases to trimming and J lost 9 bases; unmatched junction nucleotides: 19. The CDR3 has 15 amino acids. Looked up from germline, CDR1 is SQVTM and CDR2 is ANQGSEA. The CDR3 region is CSATSSQGVKGAQYF. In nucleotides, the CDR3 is TGCAGCGCAACTTCCTCACAGGGGGTTAAGGGGGCCCAGTACTTC. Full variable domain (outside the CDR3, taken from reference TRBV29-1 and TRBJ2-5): SAVISQKPSRDICQRGTSLTIQCQVDSQVTMMFWYRQQPGQSLTLIATANQGSEATYESGFVIDKFPISRPNLTFSTLTVSNMSPEDSSIYLCSATSSQGVKGAQYFGPGTRLLVL.

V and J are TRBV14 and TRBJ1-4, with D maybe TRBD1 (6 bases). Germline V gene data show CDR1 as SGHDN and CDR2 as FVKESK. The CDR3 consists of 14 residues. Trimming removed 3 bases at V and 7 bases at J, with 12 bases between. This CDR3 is CASSHDRWREKLFF. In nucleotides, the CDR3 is TGTGCCAGCAGCCACGACAGGTGGCGTGAAAAACTGTTTTTT.

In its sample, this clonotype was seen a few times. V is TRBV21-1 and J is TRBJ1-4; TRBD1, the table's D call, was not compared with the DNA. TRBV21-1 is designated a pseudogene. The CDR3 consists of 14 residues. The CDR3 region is CASSTDRENEKLFF. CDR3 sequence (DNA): TGTGCCAGCAGCACGGACAGGGAGAATGAAAAACTGTTTTTT.

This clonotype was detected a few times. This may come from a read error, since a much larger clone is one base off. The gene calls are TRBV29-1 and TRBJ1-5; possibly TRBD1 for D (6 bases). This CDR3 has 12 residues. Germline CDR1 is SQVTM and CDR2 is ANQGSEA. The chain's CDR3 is CSVGARDQLQHF. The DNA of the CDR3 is TGCAGCGTGGGGGCAAGGGATCAGCTCCAGCATTTT.

CDR3 DNA sequence: TGTGCCAGCAGCTTAGGAGTGGCGGGGGCCTACTACAATGAGCAGTACTTC. Translating it yields CASSLGVAGAYYNEQYF. This chain links TRBV11-2 with TRBJ2-1; D possibly corresponds to TRBD2 (7 bases). Gene TRBJ2-7 matches the end of the DNA better, so the J call may be wrong. CDR1 and CDR2 (germline): SGHAT, FQNNGV. The CDR3 runs to 17 residues.

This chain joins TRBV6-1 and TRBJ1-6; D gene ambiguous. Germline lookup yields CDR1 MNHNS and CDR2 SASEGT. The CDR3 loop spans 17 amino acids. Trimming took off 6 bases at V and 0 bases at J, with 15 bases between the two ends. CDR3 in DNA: TGTGCCAGCAGCTCAGATCCAAGGATCTCCTATAATTCACCCCTCCACTTT. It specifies CASSSDPRISYNSPLHF.

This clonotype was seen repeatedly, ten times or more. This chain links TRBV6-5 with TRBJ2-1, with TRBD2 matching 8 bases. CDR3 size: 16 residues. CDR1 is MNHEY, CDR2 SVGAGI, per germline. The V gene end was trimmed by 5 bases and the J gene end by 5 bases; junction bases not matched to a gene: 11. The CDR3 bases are TGTGCCAGCAGTCCCGGTCACGGGGGGGCCGACAATGAGCAGTTCTTC. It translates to CASSPGHGGADNEQFF.

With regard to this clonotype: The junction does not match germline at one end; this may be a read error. The CDR3 sequence is CASVLAGVTDTQYF. CDR3 bases: TGTGCTAGTGTTTTGGCAGGAGTCACAGATACGCAGTATTTT. The chain is built from TRBV12-5 and TRBJ2-3; D unclear. The CDR3 is 14 residues long. The V gene's germline CDR1 is LGHNT and CDR2 FRNRAP.

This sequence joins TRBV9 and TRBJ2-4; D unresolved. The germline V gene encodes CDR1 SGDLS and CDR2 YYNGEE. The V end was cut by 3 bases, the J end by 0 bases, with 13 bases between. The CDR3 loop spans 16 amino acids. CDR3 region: CASSDDGTLAKNIQYF. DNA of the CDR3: TGTGCCAGCAGCGACGACGGAACTCTAGCCAAAAACATTCAGTACTTC.

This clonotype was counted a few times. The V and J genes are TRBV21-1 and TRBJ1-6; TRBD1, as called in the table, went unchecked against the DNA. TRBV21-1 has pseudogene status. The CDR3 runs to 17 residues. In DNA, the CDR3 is TGTGCCAGGTTGCGAGAGGGGGACAGAAAAGATAATTCACCCCTCCACTTT. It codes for CARLREGDRKDNSPLHF.

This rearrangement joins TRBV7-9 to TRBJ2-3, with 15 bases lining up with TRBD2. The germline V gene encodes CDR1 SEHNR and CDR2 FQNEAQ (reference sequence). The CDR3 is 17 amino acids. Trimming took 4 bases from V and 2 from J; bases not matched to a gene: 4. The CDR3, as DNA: TGTGCCAGCAGCTCCTGGACTAGCGGGGGGGCCACAGATACGCAGTATTTT. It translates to CASSSWTSGGATDTQYF.

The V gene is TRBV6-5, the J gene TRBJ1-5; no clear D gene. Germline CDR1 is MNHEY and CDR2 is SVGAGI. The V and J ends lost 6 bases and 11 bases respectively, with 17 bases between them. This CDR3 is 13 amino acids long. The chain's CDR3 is CASSQVPDIAQHF. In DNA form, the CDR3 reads TGTGCCAGCAGCCAGGTCCCCGATATCGCCCAGCATTTT.

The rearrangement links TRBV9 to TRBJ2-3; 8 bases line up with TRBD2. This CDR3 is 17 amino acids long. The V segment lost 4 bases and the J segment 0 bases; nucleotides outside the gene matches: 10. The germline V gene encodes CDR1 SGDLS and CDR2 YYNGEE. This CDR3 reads CASSPTLLAESTDTQYF. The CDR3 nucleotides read TGTGCCAGCAGCCCCACTCTACTAGCGGAGAGCACAGATACGCAGTATTTT.

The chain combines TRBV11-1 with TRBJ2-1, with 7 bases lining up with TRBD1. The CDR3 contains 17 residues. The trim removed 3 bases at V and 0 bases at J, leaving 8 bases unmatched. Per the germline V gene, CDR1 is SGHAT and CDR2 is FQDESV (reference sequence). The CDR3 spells CASSFLTGSSSYNEQFF. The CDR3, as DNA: TGTGCCAGCAGCTTTCTGACAGGGTCAAGCTCCTACAATGAGCAGTTCTTC.